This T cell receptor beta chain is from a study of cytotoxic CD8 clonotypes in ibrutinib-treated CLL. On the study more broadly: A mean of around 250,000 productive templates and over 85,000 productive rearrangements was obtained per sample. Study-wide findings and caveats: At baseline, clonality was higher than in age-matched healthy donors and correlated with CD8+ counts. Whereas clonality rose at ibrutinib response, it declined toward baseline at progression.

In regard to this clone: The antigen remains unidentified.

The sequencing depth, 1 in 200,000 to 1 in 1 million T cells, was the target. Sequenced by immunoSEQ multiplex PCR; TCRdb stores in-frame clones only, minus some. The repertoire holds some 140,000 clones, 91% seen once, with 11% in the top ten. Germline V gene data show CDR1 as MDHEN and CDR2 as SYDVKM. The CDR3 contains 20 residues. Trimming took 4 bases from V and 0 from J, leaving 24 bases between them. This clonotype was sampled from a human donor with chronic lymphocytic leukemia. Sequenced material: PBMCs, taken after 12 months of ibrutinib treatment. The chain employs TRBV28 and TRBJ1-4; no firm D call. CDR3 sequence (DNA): TGTGCCAGCAGTTCCCCTCCCCGTGTGATGTCCCGCGCAACTAATGAAAAACTGTTTTTT. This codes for CASSSPPRVMSRATNEKLFF.